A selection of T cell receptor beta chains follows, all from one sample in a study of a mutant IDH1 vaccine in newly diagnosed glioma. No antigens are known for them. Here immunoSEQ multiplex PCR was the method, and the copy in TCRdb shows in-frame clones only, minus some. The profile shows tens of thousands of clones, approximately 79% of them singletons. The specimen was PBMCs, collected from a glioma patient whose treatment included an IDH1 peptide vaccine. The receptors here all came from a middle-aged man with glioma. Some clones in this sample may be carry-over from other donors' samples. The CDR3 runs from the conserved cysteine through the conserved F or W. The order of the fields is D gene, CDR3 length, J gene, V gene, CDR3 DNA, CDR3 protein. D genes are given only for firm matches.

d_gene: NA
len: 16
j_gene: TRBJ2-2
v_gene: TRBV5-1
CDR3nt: TGCGCCAGCAGCTTGTCCCAGGTCCTGAACACCGGGGAGCTGTTTTTT
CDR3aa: CASSLSQVLNTGELFF

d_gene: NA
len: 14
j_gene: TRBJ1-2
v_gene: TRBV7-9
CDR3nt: TGTGCCAGCAGCTTAGTCCGACCGGCGGACGGCTACACCTTC
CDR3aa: CASSLVRPADGYTF

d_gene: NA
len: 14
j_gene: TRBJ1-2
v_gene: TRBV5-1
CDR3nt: TGCGCCAGCAGCTTGGGTACGGGGGCTGGCGGCTACACCTTC
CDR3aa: CASSLGTGAGGYTF

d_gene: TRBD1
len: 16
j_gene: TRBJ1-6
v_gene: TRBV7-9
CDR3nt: TGTGCCAGCAGCTACCCGGGACAGACTTATAATTCACCCCTCCACTTT
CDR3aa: CASSYPGQTYNSPLHF

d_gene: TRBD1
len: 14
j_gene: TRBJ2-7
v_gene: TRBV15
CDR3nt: TGTGCCACCAGCCCTCGACAGGGCCCCTACGAGCAGTACTTC
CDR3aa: CATSPRQGPYEQYF

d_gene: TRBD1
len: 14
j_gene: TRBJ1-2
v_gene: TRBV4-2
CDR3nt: TGTGCCAGCAGCCAAGTCGACAGGGGATACGGCTACACCTTC
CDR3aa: CASSQVDRGYGYTF

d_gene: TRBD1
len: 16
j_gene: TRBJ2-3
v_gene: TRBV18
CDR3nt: TGTGCCAGCTCACATCAGGGGGCGACTAGCACAGATACGCAGTATTTT
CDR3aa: CASSHQGATSTDTQYF

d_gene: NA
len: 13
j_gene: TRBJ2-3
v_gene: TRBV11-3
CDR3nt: TGTGCCAGCAGCTTAGGACTAGCAGATACGCAGTATTTT
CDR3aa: CASSLGLADTQYF

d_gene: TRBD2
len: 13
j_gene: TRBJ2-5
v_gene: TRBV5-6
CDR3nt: TGTGCCAGCAGCCCGGCGGTAGCGGGGGTAACGTACTTC
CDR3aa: CASSPAVAGVTYF

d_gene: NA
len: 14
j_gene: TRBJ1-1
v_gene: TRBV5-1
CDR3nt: TGCGCCAGCTCCACCGGATGGATGAACACTGAAGCTTTCTTT
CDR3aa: CASSTGWMNTEAFF